The 25 T cell receptor beta chains reported below all come from one sample, sequenced in a study of regulatory T cells in long-lasting Graves disease. Construction of TCR beta libraries relied on iRepertoire HTBI primers and on Arm-PCR targeting CDR3 regions. TCRdb passed the multiplex PCR reads through MiXCR, listing each CDR3 protein once. The sample lists around 480,000 distinct CDR3 sequences; about 16% were seen once. Specified time point: newly diagnosed GD, antithyroid drugs for less than 3 months. Scientists built the TCR library using RNA that was extracted from PBMCs. The sample was also linked to a second study, of T cells in Graves' hyperthyroidism and ophthalmopathy.

Sequencing was performed on peripheral blood mononuclear cells (PBMCs), taken at new diagnosis, from a patient treated with antithyroid drugs. These TCRs come from a woman aged 35-65 years with Graves disease.

This clonotype was counted only a few times. A single base separates this from a much larger clone, so it may be a read error. CDR3 coding DNA: TGTGCCAGCACCTGGGGACTAGCGGGGGCCGACAATAAGCAGTTCTTC. It is translated as CASTWGLAGADNKQFF. The chain joins TRBV2 to TRBJ2-1, with 14 bases that match TRBD2. Per the germline V gene, CDR1 is SNHLY and CDR2 is FYNNEI. The CDR3 is made up of 16 amino acids.

V and J are TRBV27 and TRBJ1-6; 7 bases fit TRBD1. The trim removed 5 bases at V and 7 bases at J, leaving 8 bases unmatched. This CDR3 region has 15 residues. The V gene's germline CDR1 is MNHEY and CDR2 SMNVEV (reference sequence). The CDR3 coding sequence is TGTGCCAGCAGTCCTCGAAGAGGGGGCAATTCACCCCTCCACTTT. Residues: CASSPRRGGNSPLHF.

As regards this clonotype: It may be a read error: a sequence one base away is much more abundant. This chain links TRBV2 with TRBJ2-5; D is unresolved. The CDR3 extends over 10 amino acids. The germline CDR1 and CDR2 sequences are SNHLY and FYNNEI. In nucleotides, the CDR3 is TGTGCCAGCAGTGAAACGCTTCGACACTTC. Its protein product is CASSETLRHF.

This clonotype was detected ten times or more. This rearrangement joins TRBV12-3 or TRBV12-4 to TRBJ2-1; 9 bases line up with TRBD2. The CDR3 spans 14 residues. J was trimmed by 9 bases and V by 3 bases; bases with no gene match: 6. DNA for the CDR3: TGTGCCAGCAGTTTTCGCGGGGGGGCAGGTGAGCAGTTCTTC. This translates into CASSFRGGAGEQFF.

This clonotype appeared many times. The genes are TRBV30 and TRBJ1-1; D perhaps matches TRBD1 (5 bases). Germline V gene data show CDR1 as GTSNPN and CDR2 as SVGIG (reference sequence). The germline V and J ends were trimmed by 4 bases and 1 base, with 13 bases remaining between them. CDR3 length: 14 residues. The CDR3 reads CAWKGLGENTEAFF. The CDR3 DNA reads as TGTGCCTGGAAAGGACTGGGGGAGAACACTGAAGCTTTCTTT. Complete variable domain (other parts from reference TRBV30 and TRBJ1-1): SQTIHQWPATLVQPVGSPLSLECTVEGTSNPNLYWYRQAAGRGLQLLFYSVGIGQISSEVPQNLSASRPQDRQFILSSKKLLLSDSGFYLCAWKGLGENTEAFFGQGTRLTVV.

This clonotype has a count of ten or more. The chain couples TRBV20-1 to TRBJ2-1, with TRBD1 identical over 8 bases. J gave up 7 bases and V 6 bases, and 11 bases lay outside the gene matches. The CDR3 is 14 amino acids. CDR1 is DFQATT and CDR2 is SNEGSKA in the germline V gene (reference sequence). In DNA, the CDR3 is TGCAGTGCGGAAGGACAGGGAAGCTGGAATGAGCAGTTCTTC. Its protein product is CSAEGQGSWNEQFF.

This chain uses TRBV20-1 with TRBJ2-7; D unresolved. The CDR3 totals 14 residues. Germline CDR1 is DFQATT and CDR2 is SNEGSKA (reference sequence). V was cut by 0 bases and J by 0 bases, with 9 bases left in between. DNA for the CDR3: TGCAGTGCTAGAGACCGAGACACCTCCTACGAGCAGTACTTC. Translated, it gives CSARDRDTSYEQYF.

This clonotype was found many times. The V call is TRBV12-3 or TRBV12-4, the J call TRBJ2-7, with 8 nucleotides matching TRBD1. V lost 4 bases and J lost 3; bases outside the gene matches: 2. The CDR3 spans 13 residues. The CDR3 is CASSYRGSYEQYF. The DNA of the CDR3 is TGTGCCAGCAGTTACAGGGGGAGCTACGAGCAGTACTTC.

This clonotype was observed a handful of times. The chain links TRBV6-1 to TRBJ2-5, with 12 bases fitting TRBD2. J gave up 5 bases and V 5 bases, and 12 bases lay outside the gene matches. The CDR3 runs 17 residues. Germline-derived CDR1 and CDR2 are MNHNS and SASEGT. The CDR3 reads CASSLGTSGYFGETQYF. The CDR3 nucleotides are TGTGCCAGCAGTCTGGGGACTAGCGGGTACTTCGGGGAGACCCAGTACTTC.

This clonotype was seen more than once but under ten times. This rearrangement joins TRBV6-9 to TRBJ1-2; 7 positions match TRBD1. CDR1 is MNHGY and CDR2 is SVAAGI in the germline V gene. The CDR3 consists of 15 residues. Losses at the gene ends were 3 bases for V and 3 bases for J; bases not matched to a gene: 7. The CDR3 is CASSYRGQRDYGYTF. The DNA for the CDR3 is TGTGCCAGCAGTTACCGGGGACAGAGGGACTATGGCTACACCTTC.

This clonotype has ten or more counts. This chain uses TRBV11-2 with TRBJ1-1; D is unclear. Germline loops: CDR1 SGHAT, CDR2 FQNNGV. This CDR3 region has 11 residues. Trimming removed 5 bases at V and 8 bases at J, with 9 bases between. The CDR3 sequence is CASSPRGEAFF. CDR3 nucleotides: TGTGCCAGCAGCCCGCGTGGGGAAGCTTTCTTT.

There are many counts of this clonotype. The chain employs TRBV6-1 and TRBJ2-7; D possibly corresponds to TRBD1 (7 bases). The V gene's germline CDR1 is MNHNS and CDR2 SASEGT. V lost 7 bases to trimming and J lost 1 base, with 14 bases between them. There are 14 residues in the CDR3. DNA for the CDR3: TGTGCCAGCATTCAGGCAGGGGGGTCCTACGAGCAGTACTTC. It encodes CASIQAGGSYEQYF.

This clonotype came up a few times. The CDR3 DNA is TGTGCCAGCAGCGTTCGGGACAGCGGGATTGAGTGGACTGAAGCTTTCTTT. It specifies CASSVRDSGIEWTEAFF. V usage is TRBV9 and J usage is TRBJ1-1; 7 bases map to TRBD1. Germline CDR1 and CDR2: SGDLS and YYNGEE. This CDR3 comprises 17 residues. J lost 5 bases, V lost 2 bases, and 15 bases had no gene match.

This chain connects TRBV7-3 to TRBJ1-5; D gene ambiguous. Germline values: CDR1 SGHTA, CDR2 FQGTGA. CDR3 length: 15 amino acids. Trimming took 3 bases from V and 6 from J, leaving 15 bases between them. DNA for the CDR3: TGTGCCAGCAGCTTGGACGGCTCCCCGGGTCAGCCCCAGCATTTT. It codes for CASSLDGSPGQPQHF.

This clonotype was counted ten times or more. This chain joins TRBV5-1 and TRBJ2-1; the D gene is possibly TRBD2 (6 bases). V lost 4 bases and J 0 bases, leaving 11 bases between the germline ends. The CDR3 totals 15 residues. The germline V gene has CDR1 SGHRS and CDR2 YFSETQ. In DNA, the CDR3 is TGCGCCAGCAGCCCGCTGGGGGGCTCCTACAATGAGCAGTTCTTC. Translating gives CASSPLGGSYNEQFF.

The rearrangement links TRBV6-1 to TRBJ2-2; maybe TRBD2 (6 bases). CDR3 length equals 14 residues. Germline values: CDR1 MNHNS, CDR2 SASEGT. The ends were cut back, 7 bases at V and 0 bases at J, with 9 bases in the middle. The CDR3 DNA reads as TGTGCCAGCAAGGACTACACGAACACCGGGGAGCTGTTTTTT. It yields the protein CASKDYTNTGELFF.

The chain employs TRBV12-3 or TRBV12-4 and TRBJ1-1, with a weak D call TRBD1 (5 bases). The V end was cut by 7 bases, the J end by 5 bases, with 17 bases between. CDR3 length: 14 amino acids. The DNA for the CDR3 is TGTGCCAGCAAAAAACGGAGGGGCTATACTGAAGCTTTCTTT. This encodes CASKKRRGYTEAFF.

This clonotype was counted many times. The J gene is TRBJ1-6, the V gene TRBV7-9; D is unresolved. V was clipped by 5 bases and J by 14 bases, with 16 bases between them. The CDR3 loop spans 13 amino acids. CDR1 is SEHNR, CDR2 FQNEAQ, per germline (reference sequence). CDR3 nucleotides: TGTGCCAGCAGCCCGGTCACCGTCGGGGCCCTCCACTTT. Amino acid sequence: CASSPVTVGALHF.

This clonotype was seen only a few times. Here the CDR3 reads CASSQVGSSTDTQYF. The DNA of the CDR3 is TGCGCCAGCAGCCAAGTCGGGTCGAGCACAGATACGCAGTATTTT. This chain connects TRBV4-1 to TRBJ2-3; D gene unclear. Germline V gene sequence: CDR1 MGHRA, CDR2 YSYEKL. V was clipped by 1 base and J by 0 bases, with 8 bases between them. CDR3 length: 15 residues.

At least ten counts were recorded for this clonotype. The chain employs TRBV29-1 and TRBJ1-1; 8 bases are shared with TRBD1. The CDR3 has 13 residues. The germline V gene encodes CDR1 SQVTM and CDR2 ANQGSEA. The V segment lost 4 bases and the J segment 4 bases; nucleotides outside the gene matches: 5. In DNA, the CDR3 is TGCAGCGTTGCTGACAGGGGTCCCACTGAAGCTTTCTTT. This gives the protein CSVADRGPTEAFF.

V usage is TRBV6-1 and J usage is TRBJ1-5; D is unclear. Trimming removed 6 bases from V and 5 bases from J, with 11 bases in between. The CDR3 contains 13 residues. Per the germline V gene, CDR1 is MNHNS and CDR2 is SASEGT. CDR3 DNA sequence: TGTGCCAGCAGCCGTACCCGGGATCAGCCCCAGCATTTT. Its protein is CASSRTRDQPQHF.

Comments on this clonotype: This clone may be a read error of a much larger clone one base away. The CDR3 carries no conserved terminal phenylalanine or tryptophan, so it likely arises from a read error. The J gene is TRBJ2-1, the V gene TRBV27, with D tentatively TRBD1 or TRBD2 (5 bases each). The V gene's germline CDR1 is MNHEY and CDR2 SMNVEV (reference sequence). The V gene lost 7 bases and the J gene lost 6 bases, with 13 bases spanning the gap. This CDR3 is 13 amino acids long. The CDR3 region is CASNLAGANEQFS. CDR3 in DNA: TGTGCCAGCAACCTGGCCGGGGCCAATGAGCAGTTCTCC.

This clonotype was counted ten times or more. The chain uses TRBV20-1 and TRBJ2-7; no definite D call. This CDR3 spans 11 amino acids. Germline assignment: CDR1 DFQATT and CDR2 SNEGSKA (reference sequence). The germline V and J ends were trimmed by 7 bases and 5 bases, with 12 bases remaining between them. The DNA for the CDR3 is TGCAGTGGGTCCTCGGCGGACGAGCAGTACTTC. It translates to CSGSSADEQYF.

Notes on this clonotype: Being one base from a much bigger clone, this may be a read error. The CDR3 is CASSQERRGSPLQF. The CDR3, as DNA: TGTGCCAGCAGCCAAGAGCGAAGGGGTTCACCCCTCCAATTT. This sequence joins TRBV3-1 and TRBJ1-6; perhaps TRBD1 as D (5 bases). The CDR3 length is 14 residues. Germline CDR1 and CDR2: LGHDT and YNNKEL (reference sequence).

V gene TRBV7-8 combines with J gene TRBJ2-1; 8 nucleotides line up with TRBD2. The V segment lost 2 bases and the J segment 0 bases; nucleotides outside the gene matches: 6. The CDR3 length is 17 residues. Germline lookup yields CDR1 SGHVS and CDR2 FQNEAQ. This chain's CDR3 is CASSLRGGPHSYNEQFF. CDR3 in DNA: TGTGCCAGCAGCTTACGGGGGGGGCCGCACTCCTACAATGAGCAGTTCTTC.